The 10 T cell receptor beta chains below were found in one sample sequenced in a study of blood T cell repertoires in COVID-19. TCRdb's table, derived via immunoSEQ multiplex PCR, lists solely in-frame clones and lacks some. The sample records roughly 100,000 clones, approximately 80% being singletons. The source material was peripheral blood. The source of these receptors is a woman older than 75 with acute or convalescent COVID-19.

The chain couples TRBV3-1 (or the pseudogene TRBV3-2) to TRBJ2-7; 13 nucleotides agree with TRBD2. The CDR3 spans 20 residues. The V and J ends lost 0 bases and 6 bases, in that order; junction bases with no gene match: 17. The germline gives CDR1 LGHDT, CDR2 YNNKEL (reference sequence). The CDR3 region is CASSQDCKGTLAGGSREQYF. Written as DNA, the CDR3 is TGTGCCAGCAGCCAAGATTGTAAGGGAACACTAGCGGGGGGGTCCCGCGAGCAGTACTTC.

The chain recombines TRBV10-1 with TRBJ1-1; D might be TRBD1 (5 bases). The CDR3 covers 14 residues. The V end was cut by 4 bases, the J end by 6 bases, with 15 bases between. CDR1 and CDR2 (germline): WNHNN, SYGVQD (reference sequence). The CDR3 region has the DNA TGCGCCAGCAGTGGACTTGGGCAGGGCGCTGAAGCTTTCTTT. This gives the protein CASSGLGQGAEAFF.

V and J are TRBV6-5 and TRBJ1-2; 9 positions match TRBD1. Germline assignment: CDR1 MNHEY and CDR2 SVGAGI. J was trimmed by 6 bases and V by 6 bases; bases with no gene match: 8. CDR3 length: 14 amino acids. The CDR3 is CASSQGQGLNGYTF. CDR3 sequence (DNA): TGTGCCAGCAGCCAAGGACAGGGGTTGAATGGCTACACCTTC.

The CDR3 nucleotides read TGTGCCAGCAGCTTGGAGACAGGGGACACAGATACGCAGTATTTT. Residues: CASSLETGDTDTQYF. This chain links TRBV5-6 with TRBJ2-3, with 8 bases fitting TRBD1. Germline V gives CDR1 SGHDT, CDR2 YYEEEE. The CDR3 has 15 amino acids. Unmatched junction bases numbered 2, after V lost 0 bases and J lost 2 bases.

The rearrangement joins TRBV5-5 to TRBJ1-6; perhaps TRBD1 as D (6 bases). This CDR3 region has 14 residues. Looked up from germline, CDR1 is SGHKS and CDR2 is YYEKEE (reference sequence). Trimming pared 2 bases from V and 7 bases from J, leaving 10 bases between. CDR3 loop: CASSLRQVNSPLHF. The CDR3, as DNA: TGTGCCAGCAGCTTAAGACAGGTCAATTCACCCCTCCACTTT.

This chain joins TRBV4-1 and TRBJ1-1; 7 bases match TRBD1. V shed 6 bases, J shed 0 bases, and the junction held 10 bases outside the gene matches. CDR3 length: 16 amino acids. CDR1 is MGHRA, CDR2 YSYEKL, per germline. The CDR3 is CASSYGPGGMNTEAFF. CDR3 sequence (DNA): TGCGCCAGCAGTTACGGGCCAGGGGGGATGAACACTGAAGCTTTCTTT.

The rearrangement joins TRBV19 to TRBJ1-3; D may be TRBD1 (6 bases). Germline V gives CDR1 LNHDA, CDR2 SQIVND (reference sequence). This CDR3 spans 16 amino acids. The germline V and J ends were trimmed by 6 bases and 3 bases, with 18 bases remaining between them. The CDR3 DNA reads TGTGCCAGTAGCCTGCTCGACAGGCCCCATGGAAACACCATATATTTT. Translated, it gives CASSLLDRPHGNTIYF.

This sequence joins TRBV7-9 and TRBJ2-7, with D possibly TRBD1 on 5 matching bases. The CDR3 is 13 amino acids. The V gene's germline CDR1 is SEHNR and CDR2 FQNEAQ (reference sequence). Trimming stripped 5 bases from V and 7 bases from J, with 15 bases between. The DNA of the CDR3 is TGTGCCAGCAGCGAAAGGGGTGGGTCTGAGCAGTACTTC. The encoded protein is CASSERGGSEQYF.

The CDR3 bases are TGTGCCAGCAGCGTAGGGCAAACTGGAAACACCATATATTTT. It is translated as CASSVGQTGNTIYF. The chain joins TRBV9 to TRBJ1-3; D not certain. This CDR3 has 14 amino acids. From germline, CDR1 is SGDLS and CDR2 YYNGEE. V gave up 0 bases and J gave up 2 bases, with 6 bases separating them. Looking up the rest from reference TRBV9 and TRBJ1-3 gives the full variable domain: DSGVTQTPKHLITATGQRVTLRCSPRSGDLSVYWYQQSLDQGLQFLIQYYNGEERAKGNILERFSAQQFPDLHSELNLSSLELGDSALYFCASSVGQTGNTIYFGEGSWLTVV.

The chain links TRBV6-5 to TRBJ2-2, with 10 bases aligning to TRBD2. The CDR3 is 15 amino acids. V was pared by 2 bases and J by 8 bases, with 5 bases of the junction left unmatched. Per the germline V gene, CDR1 is MNHEY and CDR2 is SVGAGI. The CDR3 protein is CASSYPSGRAGELFF. DNA of the CDR3: TGTGCCAGCAGTTACCCCAGCGGGAGGGCGGGGGAGCTGTTTTTT.